The T cell receptor beta chain under discussion was sequenced for a study of OX40 agonist ivuxolimab in advanced cancers. Germline V gene sequence: CDR1 KGHSH, CDR2 LQKENI. This CDR3 has 13 amino acids. Trimming cost V 6 bases and J 0 bases, with 8 bases left between them. TCRdb keeps only in-frame clones here, not all; method: immunoSEQ multiplex PCR. Here the sample spans 40,000 to 60,000 clones, roughly 80% being singletons. Sequenced material: CD4+ or CD8+ T cells sorted from blood, taken in a trial of the OX40 agonist ivuxolimab. The sequence was obtained from an adult with an advanced solid tumor such as melanoma, head and neck, liver or kidney cancer. The V gene is TRBV18, the J gene TRBJ1-2; maybe TRBD1 (5 bases). CDR3: CASSGVPNYGYTF. The CDR3 coding sequence is TGTGCCAGCTCGGGGGTCCCTAACTATGGCTACACCTTC.